A selection of T cell receptor beta chains follows, all from one sample in a study of cytomegalovirus exposure and HLA in healthy donors. Produced via immunoSEQ multiplex PCR; TCRdb's table is partial and in-frame only. The profile covers some 140,000 clones, with approximately 70% appearing a single time and roughly 1.7% taken by the ten largest. Sequencing was carried out using PBMCs. These receptors originate from a human donor in good health. Both conserved end residues are part of each CDR3. D genes are given only for firm matches. Expanded clones are given a class, and other clones once, few, many or no size at all.

.	.	12	TRBV28	TRBJ1-1	TGTGCCAGCAGGGGGCCGAACACTGAAGCTTTCTTT	CASRGPNTEAFF
TRBD2	.	16	TRBV4-3	TRBJ2-2	TGCGCCGGCAGCCAAGGACTAGCGGGACTCACCGGGGAGCTGTTTTTT	CAGSQGLAGLTGELFF
.	.	15	TRBV10-3	TRBJ1-5	TGTGCCATCAGTGAGTCGGGAGGGGGTAATCAGCCCCAGCATTTT	CAISESGGGNQPQHF
TRBD2	.	15	TRBV5-1	TRBJ2-1	TGCGCCAGCAGCATAGGGGGGACTAGCGGCAATGAGCAGTTCTTC	CASSIGGTSGNEQFF
TRBD1	.	15	TRBV6-1	TRBJ1-2	TGTGCCAGCAGTGAGGAAAGGACAGGCCTCTATGGCTACACCTTC	CASSEERTGLYGYTF
.	few	14	TRBV13	TRBJ1-2	TGTGCCAGCAGCAGCGAAACAGGGCGAGATGGCTACACCTTC	CASSSETGRDGYTF
.	.	14	TRBV13	TRBJ2-7	TGTGCCAGCAGCTCCTCCGTTTCTTCCTACGAGCAGTACTTC	CASSSSVSSYEQYF
.	.	12	TRBV2	TRBJ2-7	TGTGCCAGCAGCGCCCGAGCCTACGAGCAGTACTTC	CASSARAYEQYF
TRBD2	.	15	TRBV7-2	TRBJ2-5	TGTGCCAGCAGCCAGGCTAGCGGGAGGTTAAAGACCCAGTACTTC	CASSQASGRLKTQYF
TRBD1	.	15	TRBV7-2	TRBJ2-3	TGTGCCAGCAGCCTCAGGGGGCAGGTAACAGATACGCAGTATTTT	CASSLRGQVTDTQYF
TRBD1	.	15	TRBV9	TRBJ2-7	TGTGCCAGCAGCGGGGACAGCCCTAATCCTTACGAGCAGTACTTC	CASSGDSPNPYEQYF
.	.	14	TRBV6-5	TRBJ2-3	TGTGCCAGCAGTGCTAGCGCTAGCACAGATACGCAGTATTTT	CASSASASTDTQYF
.	.	15	TRBV9	TRBJ1-1	TGTGCCAGCAGCGGGGGAAGGGGGGGCTACACTGAAGCTTTCTTT	CASSGGRGGYTEAFF
.	few	14	TRBV4-1	TRBJ2-2	TGCGCCACCTCCTCGGAGGAACTCACCGGGGAGCTGTTTTTT	CATSSEELTGELFF
.	few	14	TRBV9	TRBJ2-3	TGTGCCAGCAGCGTGACGAGCGGCAGAGATACGCAGTATTTT	CASSVTSGRDTQYF
.	once	10	TRBV2	TRBJ2-5	TGTGCCAGCAGGGGCGAGACCCAGTACTTC	CASRGETQYF
TRBD1	.	14	TRBV27	TRBJ2-7	TGTGCCAGCAGGCTCGGACAGGCTGCCTACGAGCAGTACTTC	CASRLGQAAYEQYF
.	.	14	TRBV7-2	TRBJ2-1	TGTGCCAGCAGCATCGAGACAGGGAGGTTTGAGCAGTTCTTC	CASSIETGRFEQFF
TRBD1	once	16	TRBV28	TRBJ2-7	TGTGCCAGCAGTTGGAACTGGGACAGGAGCTCCTACGAGCAGTACTTC	CASSWNWDRSSYEQYF
.	.	14	TRBV28	TRBJ2-7	TGTGCCAGCAGGGGGGCGGGAGACGTATACGAGCAGTACTTC	CASRGAGDVYEQYF
TRBD1	.	15	TRBV19	TRBJ1-5	TGTGCCAGTAGAACCGGGACAGGGCTCAGTCAGCCCCAGCATTTT	CASRTGTGLSQPQHF
.	.	15	TRBV6-1	TRBJ2-3	TGTGCCAGTCACAGGGATACTACTAGCACAGATACGCAGTATTTT	CASHRDTTSTDTQYF